The entry below gives a single T cell receptor beta chain sequence along with its context. Its antigen remains unknown. The CDR3 extends over 17 amino acids. Germline-derived CDR1 and CDR2 are SGHTA and FQGNSA. V was trimmed by 4 bases and J by 0 bases, leaving 13 bases between them. This specimen belongs to a study of regulatory T cells in long-lasting Graves disease. Time point denoted: persistent/refractory GD, antithyroid drugs over 5 years with positive TRAb. PBMC RNA served as the TCR library source. The study's findings and limits: Thyroid tissue went unexamined; only peripheral blood was analyzed. Newly diagnosed patients shared about a thousand public clonotypes; persistent patients shared around 2,500. Among samples with persistent disease, TRBV28, TRBJ1-2 and TRBJ2-5 were favored. Patients whose Graves' disease persisted exhibited lower TCR diversity than those newly diagnosed.

Both iRepertoire HTBI primers and Arm-PCR of CDR3 regions were used to build the TCR beta libraries. TCRdb re-analysed the multiplex PCR reads in MiXCR, keeping a single row per CDR3 protein. This sample has about 400,000 distinct CDR3 sequences, with 20% found just once. This TCR was sampled from a female donor with Graves disease. The starting material was peripheral blood mononuclear cells (PBMCs), obtained when the disease was refractory, from a patient treated with antithyroid drugs. The gene calls are TRBV7-2 and TRBJ2-6, with D uncertain. The CDR3 protein is CASSSEHVDSGANVLTF. The CDR3 nucleotides are TGTGCCAGCAGCTCGGAGCATGTGGACTCTGGGGCCAACGTCCTGACTTTC.